This TCR beta chain was identified in a study of metastatic and nonmetastatic thyroid tumors. Study-level results: In both blood and tumor samples, TCR beta diversity was reported significantly higher for malignant than benign nodules.

The CDR3 is made up of 14 amino acids. The germline V gene has CDR1 SGHVS and CDR2 FNYEAQ. The V segment lost 4 bases and the J segment 6 bases; nucleotides outside the gene matches: 8. In its sample, this clone was seen many times. Antigen unknown. TCRdb redid the clone calls on the PCR reads using MiXCR. The sample holds about 69,000 clones, approximately 15% seen once. Every patient was untreated before thyroid surgery. Source material: blood. This sequence joins TRBV7-6 and TRBJ2-7; 8 bases map to TRBD2. The sequence came from a male donor with papillary thyroid cancer or a benign thyroid nodule (not recorded which). Some clones in this sample may be carry-over from other donors' samples. The CDR3 here is CASSSEREWGEQYF. The CDR3 DNA reads TGTGCCAGCAGCTCTGAGCGGGAGTGGGGCGAGCAGTACTTC.